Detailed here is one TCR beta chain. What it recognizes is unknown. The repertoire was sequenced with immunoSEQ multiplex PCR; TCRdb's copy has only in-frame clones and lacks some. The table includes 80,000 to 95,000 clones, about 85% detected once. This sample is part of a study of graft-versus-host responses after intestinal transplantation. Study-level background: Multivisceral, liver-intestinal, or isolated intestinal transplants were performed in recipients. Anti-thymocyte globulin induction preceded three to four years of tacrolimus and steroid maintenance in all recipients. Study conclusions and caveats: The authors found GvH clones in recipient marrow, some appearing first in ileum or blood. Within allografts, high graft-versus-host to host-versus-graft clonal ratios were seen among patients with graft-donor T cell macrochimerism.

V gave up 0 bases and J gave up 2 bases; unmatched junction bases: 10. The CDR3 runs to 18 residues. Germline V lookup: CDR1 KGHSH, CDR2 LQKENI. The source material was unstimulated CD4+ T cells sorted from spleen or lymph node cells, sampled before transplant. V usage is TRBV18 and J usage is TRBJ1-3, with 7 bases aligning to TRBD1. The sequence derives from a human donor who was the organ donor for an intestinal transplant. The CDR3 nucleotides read TGTGCCAGCTCACCACCTTCCTCAGGGGGTTCGCCTGGAAACACCATATATTTT. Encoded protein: CASSPPSSGGSPGNTIYF.